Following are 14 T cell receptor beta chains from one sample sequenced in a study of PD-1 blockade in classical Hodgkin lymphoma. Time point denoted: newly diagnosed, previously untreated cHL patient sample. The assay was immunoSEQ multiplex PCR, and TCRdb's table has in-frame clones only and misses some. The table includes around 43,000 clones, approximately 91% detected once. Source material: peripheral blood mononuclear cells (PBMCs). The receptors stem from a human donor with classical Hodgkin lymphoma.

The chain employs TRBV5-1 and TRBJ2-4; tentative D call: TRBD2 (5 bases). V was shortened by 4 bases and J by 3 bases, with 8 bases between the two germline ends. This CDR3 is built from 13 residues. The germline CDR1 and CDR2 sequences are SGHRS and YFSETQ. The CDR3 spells CASSGEGKNIQYF. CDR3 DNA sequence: TGCGCCAGCAGCGGAGAGGGCAAAAACATTCAGTACTTC.

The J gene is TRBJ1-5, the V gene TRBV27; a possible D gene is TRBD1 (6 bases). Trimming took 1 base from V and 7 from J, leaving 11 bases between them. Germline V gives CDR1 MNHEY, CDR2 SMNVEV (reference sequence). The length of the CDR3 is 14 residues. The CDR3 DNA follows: TGTGCCAGCAGTTTATTGGGGGGGCGACAGCCCCAGCATTTT. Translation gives CASSLLGGRQPQHF.

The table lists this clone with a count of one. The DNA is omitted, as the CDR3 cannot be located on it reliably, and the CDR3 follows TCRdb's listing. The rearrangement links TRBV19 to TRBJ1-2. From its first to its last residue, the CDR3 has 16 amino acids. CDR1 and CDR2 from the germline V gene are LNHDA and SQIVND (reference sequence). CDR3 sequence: CASSVIRRAGSYGYTF.

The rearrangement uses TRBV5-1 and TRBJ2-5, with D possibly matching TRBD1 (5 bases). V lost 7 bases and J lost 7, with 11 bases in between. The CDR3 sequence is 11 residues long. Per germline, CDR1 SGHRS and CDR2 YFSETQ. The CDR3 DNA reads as TGCGCCAGCTGGGGCGACGGGACCCAGTACTTC. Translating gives CASWGDGTQYF.

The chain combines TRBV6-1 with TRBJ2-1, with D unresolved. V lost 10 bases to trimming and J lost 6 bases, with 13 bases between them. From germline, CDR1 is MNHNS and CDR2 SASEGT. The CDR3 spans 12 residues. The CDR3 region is CANAKETNEQFF. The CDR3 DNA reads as TGTGCCAACGCCAAAGAGACCAATGAGCAGTTCTTC.

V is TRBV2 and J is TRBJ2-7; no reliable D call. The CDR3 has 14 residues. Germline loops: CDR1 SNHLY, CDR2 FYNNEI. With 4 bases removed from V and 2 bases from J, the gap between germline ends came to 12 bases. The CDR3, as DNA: TGTGCCAGCAGTGTATTGCGGACCACCTACGAGCAGTACGTC. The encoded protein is CASSVLRTTYEQYV.

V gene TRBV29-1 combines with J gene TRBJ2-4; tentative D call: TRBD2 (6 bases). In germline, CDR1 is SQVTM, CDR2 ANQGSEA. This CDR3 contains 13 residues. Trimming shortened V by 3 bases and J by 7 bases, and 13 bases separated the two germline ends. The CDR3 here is CSVDGQGGNIQYF. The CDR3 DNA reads TGCAGCGTTGATGGGCAGGGAGGCAACATTCAGTACTTC.

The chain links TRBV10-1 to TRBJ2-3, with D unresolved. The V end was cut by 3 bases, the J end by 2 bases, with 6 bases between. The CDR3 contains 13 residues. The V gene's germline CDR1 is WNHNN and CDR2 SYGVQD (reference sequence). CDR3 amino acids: CASSEFYTDTQYF. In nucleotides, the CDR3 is TGCGCCAGCAGTGAATTCTACACAGATACGCAGTATTTT.

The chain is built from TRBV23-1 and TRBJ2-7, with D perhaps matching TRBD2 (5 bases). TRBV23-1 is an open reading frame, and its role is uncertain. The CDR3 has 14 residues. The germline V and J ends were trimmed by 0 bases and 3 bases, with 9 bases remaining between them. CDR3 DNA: TGCGCCAGCAGTCAATCGCGTCGGGGCTACGAGCAGTACTTC. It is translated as CASSQSRRGYEQYF.

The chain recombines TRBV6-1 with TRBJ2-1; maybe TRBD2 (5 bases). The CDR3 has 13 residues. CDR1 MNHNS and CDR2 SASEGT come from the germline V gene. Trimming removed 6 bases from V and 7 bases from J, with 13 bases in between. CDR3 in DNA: TGTGCCAGCAGCGAGCGGAGTCGTAATGAGCAGTTCTTC. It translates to CASSERSRNEQFF.

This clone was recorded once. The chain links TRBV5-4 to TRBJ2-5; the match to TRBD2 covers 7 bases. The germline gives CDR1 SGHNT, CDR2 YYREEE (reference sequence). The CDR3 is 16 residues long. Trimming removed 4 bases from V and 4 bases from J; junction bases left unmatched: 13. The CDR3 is CASSQPPGLAAETQYF. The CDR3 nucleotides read TGTGCCAGCAGCCAGCCCCCCGGGCTAGCGGCAGAGACCCAGTACTTC.

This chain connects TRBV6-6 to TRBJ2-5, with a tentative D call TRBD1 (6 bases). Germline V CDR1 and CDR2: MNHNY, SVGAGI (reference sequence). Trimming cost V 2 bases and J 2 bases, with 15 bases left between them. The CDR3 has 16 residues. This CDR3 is CASSYPPQGRQETQYF. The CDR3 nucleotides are TGTGCCAGCAGTTACCCTCCCCAGGGGCGTCAAGAGACCCAGTACTTC.

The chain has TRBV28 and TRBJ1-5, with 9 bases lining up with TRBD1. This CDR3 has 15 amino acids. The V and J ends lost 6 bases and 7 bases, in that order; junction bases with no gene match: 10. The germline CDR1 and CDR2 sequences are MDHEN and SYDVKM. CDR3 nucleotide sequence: TGTGCCAGCAGCTTAACCGGGACAGGGTTGCAGCCCCAGCATTTT. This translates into CASSLTGTGLQPQHF.

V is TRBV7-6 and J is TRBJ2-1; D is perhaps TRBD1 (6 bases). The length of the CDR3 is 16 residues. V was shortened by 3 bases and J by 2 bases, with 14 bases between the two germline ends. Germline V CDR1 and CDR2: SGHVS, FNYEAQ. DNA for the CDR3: TGTGCCAGCAGCTTGGGGAGACAGGACCCCTACAATGAGCAGTTCTTC. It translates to CASSLGRQDPYNEQFF.